This is a list of T cell receptor beta chains from one sample in a study of shared T cell receptors in the human thymus. Sequencing used immunoSEQ multiplex PCR; TCRdb keeps in-frame clones, though not all of them. The table lists approximately 490,000 clones, about 84% of them singletons, with less than 0.015% in the top ten. These data were likewise used in another study, on human thymus T cells.

What was sequenced was thymocytes. The receptor source for this set is a boy in the first two years of life with a congenital heart defect. CDR3s include the opening cysteine and the closing phenylalanine or tryptophan. The order of the fields is V gene, D gene, clone size, J gene, CDR3 protein, CDR3 DNA. D genes are given only for firm matches. Clone size, where shown, is once, few, many, or a class for clones that have expanded.

>TRBV7-9|.|.|TRBJ1-1
CASSLEGRHTEAFF
TGTGCCAGCAGCTTAGAGGGGCGGCACACTGAAGCTTTCTTT
>TRBV5-1|TRBD1|.|TRBJ2-7
CASSLLTRTGPFQEQYF
TGCGCCAGCAGCTTGTTAACCCGGACAGGCCCATTTCAAGAGCAGTACTTC
>TRBV30|TRBD2|.|TRBJ2-3
CAWSYSTSGNRGEWADTQYF
TGTGCCTGGAGTTACTCAACTAGCGGGAATCGGGGGGAGTGGGCAGATACGCAGTATTTT
>TRBV29-1|TRBD1|few|TRBJ1-2
CSVGDRAGYTF
TGCAGCGTTGGAGACAGGGCCGGCTACACCTTC
>TRBV4-2|TRBD2|.|TRBJ2-7
CASSQDPLAGEDEQYF
TGTGCCAGCAGCCAAGATCCCCTAGCGGGAGAAGACGAGCAGTACTTC
>TRBV5-4|TRBD1|.|TRBJ1-1
CASSLPGQGQTNTEAFF
TGTGCCAGCAGCTTACCGGGACAGGGTCAGACGAACACTGAAGCTTTCTTT
>TRBV5-4|TRBD2|few|TRBJ2-1
CATDRGLGNEQFF
TGTGCCACCGATAGGGGACTAGGCAATGAGCAGTTCTTC
>TRBV15|.|.|TRBJ2-5
CATSVTEILQETQYF
TGTGCCACCAGTGTTACAGAGATCCTCCAAGAGACCCAGTACTTC
>TRBV27|.|.|TRBJ2-7
CASSFYRDYEQYF
TGTGCCAGCAGTTTTTACAGGGACTACGAGCAGTACTTC
>TRBV5-4|.|.|TRBJ1-1
CASSMRTANTEAFF
TGTGCCAGCAGCATGCGGACAGCGAACACTGAAGCTTTCTTT
>TRBV4-1|TRBD2|few|TRBJ2-1
CASSQEGGLAGVDEQFF
TGCGCCAGCAGCCAAGAGGGGGGACTAGCGGGAGTGGATGAGCAGTTCTTC
>TRBV5-6|.|.|TRBJ2-5
CASSLPLRETQYF
TGTGCCAGCAGCTTGCCCCTTCGAGAGACCCAGTACTTC
>TRBV6-1|TRBD1|.|TRBJ1-4
CASSEEEGQPNEKLFF
TGTGCCAGCAGTGAAGAAGAGGGACAGCCTAATGAAAAACTGTTTTTT
>TRBV12-5|.|.|TRBJ2-1
CASGSVSGGGALNEQFF
TGTGCTAGTGGTTCGGTTAGCGGAGGGGGGGCCCTCAATGAGCAGTTCTTC
>TRBV28|TRBD2|.|TRBJ2-1
CASRPGTRSYNEQFF
TGTGCCAGCAGACCCGGGACTAGGTCCTACAATGAGCAGTTCTTC
>TRBV11-2|TRBD1|.|TRBJ2-2
CASSLGGAYGELFF
TGTGCCAGCAGCCTAGGGGGCGCGTACGGGGAGCTGTTTTTT
>TRBV5-1|.|.|TRBJ2-5
CASSLTRETQYF
TGCGCCAGCAGCCTGACCAGGGAGACCCAGTACTTC
>TRBV27|.|.|TRBJ1-3
CASSSLMTEKVPGNTIYF
TGTGCCAGCAGTTCCCTAATGACGGAGAAAGTCCCTGGAAACACCATATATTTT
>TRBV25-1|.|.|TRBJ2-7
CASSPTGSPYEQYF
TGTGCCAGCAGTCCAACAGGGTCTCCCTACGAGCAGTACTTC
>TRBV28|.|.|TRBJ1-5
CAGRGGLNQPQHF
TGTGCCGGGCGAGGAGGGCTCAATCAGCCCCAGCATTTT
>TRBV14|.|.|TRBJ2-7
CASSHGAPGETYEQYF
TGTGCCAGCAGCCATGGGGCCCCGGGAGAGACCTACGAGCAGTACTTC
>TRBV10-2|TRBD1|.|TRBJ1-4
CASRQGEGKLFF
TGCGCCAGCAGACAGGGGGAAGGAAAACTGTTTTTT
>TRBV30|.|few|TRBJ2-1
CAWSNRVNEQFF
TGTGCCTGGAGTAACAGGGTGAATGAGCAGTTCTTC
>TRBV11-3|.|.|TRBJ1-3
CASSQRTVSGNTIYF
TGTGCCAGCAGCCAGAGGACAGTCTCTGGAAACACCATATATTTT
>TRBV4-3|TRBD2|once|TRBJ2-2
CASSQGGGKAGGRAGELFF
TGCGCCAGCAGCCAAGGGGGGGGTAAAGCGGGAGGGCGTGCCGGGGAGCTGTTTTTT
>TRBV5-6|.|.|TRBJ2-6
CASSRPGSSSGANVLTF
TGTGCCAGCAGTCGTCCGGGGTCTAGCTCTGGGGCCAACGTCCTGACTTTC
>TRBV14|TRBD1|.|TRBJ2-7
CASSQRSRGNEQYF
TGTGCCAGCAGCCAGCGCTCCAGGGGGAACGAGCAGTACTTC
>TRBV5-1|TRBD2|.|TRBJ2-7
CASSLGRAGYEQYF
TGCGCCAGCAGCTTAGGGAGGGCCGGCTACGAGCAGTACTTC
>TRBV19|TRBD2|once|TRBJ2-2
CASRGRAPNTGELFF
TGTGCCAGTAGAGGGAGGGCCCCGAACACCGGGGAGCTGTTTTTT
>TRBV2|.|.|TRBJ2-3
CASTQRRGGPIDSHSSDTQYF
TGTGCCAGCACCCAAAGGCGTGGAGGGCCGATAGATTCCCACAGTTCAGATACGCAGTATTTT
>TRBV7-6|TRBD2|once|TRBJ2-5
CASRSLAGQETQYF
TGTGCCAGCAGATCCTTAGCGGGCCAAGAGACCCAGTACTTC
>TRBV2|.|.|TRBJ2-3
CASGPEGQYF
TGTGCCAGCGGACCTGAGGGGCAGTATTTT
>TRBV27|.|.|TRBJ2-4
CASRKEAGANLPIAKNIQYF
TGTGCCAGCAGGAAGGAAGCGGGTGCTAATCTTCCTATAGCCAAAAACATTCAGTACTTC
>TRBV27|.|.|TRBJ1-2
CASSWDQGTGYTF
TGTGCCAGCAGTTGGGATCAGGGTACTGGCTACACCTTC
>TRBV28|.|.|TRBJ2-7
CASSLLVGQGKGEQYF
TGTGCCAGCAGTTTATTAGTTGGGCAGGGGAAAGGGGAGCAGTACTTC
>TRBV10-1|TRBD2|once|TRBJ2-2
CASREDPGLASRCGELFF
TGCGCCAGCAGGGAAGATCCGGGACTAGCGTCGCGATGCGGGGAGCTGTTTTTT